This is a list of T cell receptor beta chains from one sample in a study of tumor-infiltrating lymphocytes in primary liver carcinoma. MiXCR, run by TCRdb on the multiplex PCR reads, gives a single entry per CDR3 protein. Here the sample spans 180,000 or so distinct CDR3 sequences, 50% to 75% being singletons. Sequencing used peripheral blood. Receptors originate from a man in his forties with primary liver carcinoma and hepatitis B virus infection. Each CDR3 is given with its conserved first and last residue. The D gene is left open where the match is weak. Clone sizes are given selectively: once, few, many, or a class where the clone is expanded.

TRBV12-3/TRBV12-4	-	TRBJ2-4	-	CASSLSLSVTKNIQYF	TGTGCCAGCAGTTTAAGTCTATCAGTAACCAAAAACATTCAGTACTTC
TRBV6-1	-	TRBJ1-2	-	CASRTLDSLTNYGYTF	TGTGCCAGCAGAACCCTGGACAGCCTAACTAACTATGGCTACACCTTC
TRBV11-2	many	TRBJ2-7	TRBD2	CASSLVSGSSGNF	TGTGCCAGCAGCTTAGTGTCAGGGTCTAGCGGGAACTTC
TRBV5-1	-	TRBJ2-7	-	CASSLGETSYEQYF	TGCGCCAGCAGCTTGGGGGAGACTAGCTACGAGCAGTACTTC
TRBV12-3/TRBV12-4	few	TRBJ1-1	-	CASREPSEAFF	TGTGCCAGCAGAGAGCCTAGTGAAGCTTTCTTT
TRBV2	once	TRBJ2-3	-	CASNFGTRGIDTQYF	TGTGCCAGCAACTTCGGGACCCGGGGCATAGATACGCAGTATTTT
TRBV13	-	TRBJ1-2	-	CASSRKLETYGYTF	TGTGCCAGCAGCCGTAAACTGGAAACCTATGGCTACACCTTC
TRBV12-3/TRBV12-4	few	TRBJ2-2	-	CASSLARGTGELFF	TGTGCCAGCAGTTTAGCGCGTGGAACCGGGGAGCTGTTTTTT
TRBV12-3/TRBV12-4	many	TRBJ2-3	-	CASSSLTRDTQYF	TGTGCCAGCAGTTCCCTGACTCGGGATACGCAGTATTTT
TRBV6-6	-	TRBJ2-3	TRBD2	CASSYPARTSGDTSTDTQYF	TGTGCCAGCAGTTACCCCGCAAGGACTAGCGGGGATACTAGCACAGATACGCAGTATTTT
TRBV14	once	TRBJ2-4	-	CASSQGLVTTDLGAKNIQYF	TGTGCCAGCAGCCAAGGGCTCGTGACAACTGATTTGGGAGCCAAAAACATTCAGTACTTC
TRBV30	-	TRBJ2-1	-	CAWSGGIPYNEQFF	TGTGCCTGGAGTGGCGGGATTCCCTACAATGAGCAGTTCTTC